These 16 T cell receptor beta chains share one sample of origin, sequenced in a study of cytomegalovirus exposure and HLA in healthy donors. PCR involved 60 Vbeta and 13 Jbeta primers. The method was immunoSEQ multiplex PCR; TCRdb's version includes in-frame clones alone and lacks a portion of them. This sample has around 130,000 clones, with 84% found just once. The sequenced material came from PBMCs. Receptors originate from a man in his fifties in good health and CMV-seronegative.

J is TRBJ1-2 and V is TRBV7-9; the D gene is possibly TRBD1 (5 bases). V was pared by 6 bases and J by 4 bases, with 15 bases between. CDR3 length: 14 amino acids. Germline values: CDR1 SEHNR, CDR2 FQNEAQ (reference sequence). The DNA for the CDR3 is TGTGCCAGCAGTTTCGAGCAGGGTTCCTATGGCTACACCTTC. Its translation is CASSFEQGSYGYTF.

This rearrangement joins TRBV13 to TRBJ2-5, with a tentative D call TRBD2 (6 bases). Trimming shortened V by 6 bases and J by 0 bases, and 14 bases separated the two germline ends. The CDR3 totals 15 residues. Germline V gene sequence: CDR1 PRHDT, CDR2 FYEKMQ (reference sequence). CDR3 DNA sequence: TGTGCCAGCAGTTCGGCGGGGCGGTACCAAGAGACCCAGTACTTC. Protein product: CASSSAGRYQETQYF.

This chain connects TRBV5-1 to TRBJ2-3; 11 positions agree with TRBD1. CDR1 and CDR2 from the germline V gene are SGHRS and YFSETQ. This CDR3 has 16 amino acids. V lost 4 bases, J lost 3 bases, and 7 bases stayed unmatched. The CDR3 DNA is TGCGCCAGCAGCCCTGCGGGACAGGGGGAGACAGATACGCAGTATTTT. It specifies CASSPAGQGETDTQYF.

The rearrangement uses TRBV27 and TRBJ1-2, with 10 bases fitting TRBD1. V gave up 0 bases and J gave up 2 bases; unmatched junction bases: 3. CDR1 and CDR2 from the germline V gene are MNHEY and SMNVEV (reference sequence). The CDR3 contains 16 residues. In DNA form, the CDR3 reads TGTGCCAGCAGTTTATCTCCGGGACAGGGGAACTATGGCTACACCTTC. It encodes CASSLSPGQGNYGYTF.

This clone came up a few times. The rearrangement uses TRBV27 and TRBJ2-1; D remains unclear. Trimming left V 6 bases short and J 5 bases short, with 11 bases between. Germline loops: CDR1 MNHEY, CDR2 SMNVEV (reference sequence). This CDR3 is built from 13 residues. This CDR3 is CASSLDRDNEQFF. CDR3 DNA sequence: TGTGCCAGCAGCCTCGACCGGGACAATGAGCAGTTCTTC.

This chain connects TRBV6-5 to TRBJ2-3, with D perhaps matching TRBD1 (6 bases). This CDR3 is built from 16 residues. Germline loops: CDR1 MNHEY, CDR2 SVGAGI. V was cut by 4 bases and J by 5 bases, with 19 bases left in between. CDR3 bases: TGTGCCAGCAGTTTACTTCGACAGGCTATCGGAGATACGCAGTATTTT. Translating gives CASSLLRQAIGDTQYF.

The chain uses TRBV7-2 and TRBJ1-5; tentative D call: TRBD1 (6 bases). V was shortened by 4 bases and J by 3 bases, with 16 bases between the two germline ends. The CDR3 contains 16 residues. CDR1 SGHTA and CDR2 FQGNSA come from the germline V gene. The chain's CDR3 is CASSSGGALNNQPQHF. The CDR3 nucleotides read TGTGCCAGCAGCTCCGGGGGGGCACTGAACAATCAGCCCCAGCATTTT. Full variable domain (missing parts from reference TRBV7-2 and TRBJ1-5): GAGVSQSPSNKVTEKGKDVELRCDPISGHTALYWYRQSLGQGLEFLIYFQGNSAPDKSGLPSDRFSAERTGGSVSTLTIQRTQQEDSAVYLCASSSGGALNNQPQHFGDGTRLSIL.

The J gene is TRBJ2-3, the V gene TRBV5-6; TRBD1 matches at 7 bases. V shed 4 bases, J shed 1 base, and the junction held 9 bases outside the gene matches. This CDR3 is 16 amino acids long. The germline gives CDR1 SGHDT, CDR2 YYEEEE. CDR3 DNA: TGTGCCAGCAGCCTTCGGACAGGATCTGGCACAGATACGCAGTATTTT. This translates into CASSLRTGSGTDTQYF.

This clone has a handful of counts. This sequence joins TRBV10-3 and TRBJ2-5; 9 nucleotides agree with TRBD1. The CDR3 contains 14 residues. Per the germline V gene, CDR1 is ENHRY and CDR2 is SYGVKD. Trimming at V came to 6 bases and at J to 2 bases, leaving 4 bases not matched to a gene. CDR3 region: CAIRVDRGQETQYF. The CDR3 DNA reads TGTGCCATCAGAGTAGACAGGGGGCAAGAGACCCAGTACTTC.

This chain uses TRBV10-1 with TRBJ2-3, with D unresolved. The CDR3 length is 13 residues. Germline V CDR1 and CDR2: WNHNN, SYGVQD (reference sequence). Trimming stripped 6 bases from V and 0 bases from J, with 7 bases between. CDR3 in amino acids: CASRASSTDTQYF. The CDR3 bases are TGCGCCAGCAGGGCTTCTAGCACAGATACGCAGTATTTT.

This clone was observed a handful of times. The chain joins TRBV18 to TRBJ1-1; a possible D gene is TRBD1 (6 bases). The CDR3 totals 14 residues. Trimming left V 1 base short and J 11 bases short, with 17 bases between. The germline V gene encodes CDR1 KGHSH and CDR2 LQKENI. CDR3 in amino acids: CASSPLGLTQGAFF. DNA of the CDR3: TGTGCCAGCTCACCACTCGGCCTAACCCAGGGGGCTTTCTTT. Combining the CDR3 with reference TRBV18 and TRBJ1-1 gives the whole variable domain NAGVMQNPRHLVRRRGQEARLRCSPMKGHSHVYWYRQLPEEGLKFMVYLQKENIIDESGMPKERFSAEFPKEGPSILRIQQVVRGDSAAYFCASSPLGLTQGAFFGQGTRLTVV.

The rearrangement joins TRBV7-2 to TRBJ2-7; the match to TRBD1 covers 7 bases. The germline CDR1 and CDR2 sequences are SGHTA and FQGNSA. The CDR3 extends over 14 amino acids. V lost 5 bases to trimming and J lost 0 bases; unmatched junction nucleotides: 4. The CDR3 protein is CASSPRTGSYEQYF. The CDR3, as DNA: TGTGCCAGCAGCCCGCGGACAGGCTCCTACGAGCAGTACTTC.

CDR3: CASSSGTGLRSYNSPLHF. The CDR3 DNA reads as TGCGCCAGCAGCTCGGGGACAGGTCTGAGGTCCTATAATTCACCCCTCCACTTT. The rearrangement uses TRBV5-1 and TRBJ1-6, with 8 bases lining up with TRBD1. The junction had 9 bases not matched to a gene; V was cut back by 3 bases and J by 1 base. The CDR3 runs 18 residues. From germline, CDR1 is SGHRS and CDR2 YFSETQ.

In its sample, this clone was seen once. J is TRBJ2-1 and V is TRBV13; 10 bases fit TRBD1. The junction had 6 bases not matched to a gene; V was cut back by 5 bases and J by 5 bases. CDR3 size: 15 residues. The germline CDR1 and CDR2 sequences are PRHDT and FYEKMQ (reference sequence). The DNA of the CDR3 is TGTGCCAGCAGCAGAGACAGGGGGCACAACAATGAGCAGTTCTTC. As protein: CASSRDRGHNNEQFF. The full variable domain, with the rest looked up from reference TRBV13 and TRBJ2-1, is AAGVIQSPRHLIKEKRETATLKCYPIPRHDTVYWYQQGPGQDPQFLISFYEKMQSDKGSIPDRFSAQQFSDYHSELNMSSLELGDSALYFCASSRDRGHNNEQFFGPGTRLTVL.

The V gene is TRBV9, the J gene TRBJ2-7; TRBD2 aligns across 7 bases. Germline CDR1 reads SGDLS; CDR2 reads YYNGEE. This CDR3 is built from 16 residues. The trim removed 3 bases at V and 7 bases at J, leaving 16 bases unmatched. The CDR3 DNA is TGTGCCAGCAGCGGGGACTATTTAGGAGTTGCGGGAGAGCAGTACTTC. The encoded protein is CASSGDYLGVAGEQYF.

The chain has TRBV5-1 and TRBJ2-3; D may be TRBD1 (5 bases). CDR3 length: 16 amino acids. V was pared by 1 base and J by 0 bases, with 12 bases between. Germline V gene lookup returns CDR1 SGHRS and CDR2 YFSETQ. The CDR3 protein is CASSLWGRRSTDTQYF. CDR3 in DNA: TGCGCCAGCAGCTTGTGGGGCAGGAGAAGCACAGATACGCAGTATTTT. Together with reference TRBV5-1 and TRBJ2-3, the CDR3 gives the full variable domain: KAGVTQTPRYLIKTRGQQVTLSCSPISGHRSVSWYQQTPGQGLQFLFEYFSETQRNKGNFPGRFSGRQFSNSRSEMNVSTLELGDSALYLCASSLWGRRSTDTQYFGPGTRLTVL.